This T cell receptor (beta chain) is drawn from a study of shared clonotypes between healthy human individuals. V was trimmed by 4 bases and J by 1 base, leaving 9 bases between them. Looked up from germline, CDR1 is MNHEY and CDR2 is SMNVEV (reference sequence). The CDR3 length is 14 residues. In the original processing: As immunoSEQ supplied junction-only sequences (without quality scores), filtering differed. TCRdb keeps only in-frame clones here, not all; method: immunoSEQ multiplex PCR. V, J and clone size are those of that table, while D and trimming were read from the DNA. The sample lists some 1 million clones, around 76% occurring once. Donors were healthy HIV-negative adults without recent acute infections or vaccinations. The donors were all Caucasian adults (living in Nashville, Tennessee). Subsets obtained from CD4+ cells comprised CD45RA+ naive and CD45RA-negative memory cells.

The material sequenced was memory CD4+ T cells sorted from blood. The subset here: CD45RA-negative fraction. The TCR sequence derives from a man aged 18-30 years in good health. This chain links TRBV27 with TRBJ2-3; D ambiguous. CDR3 loop: CASSSYRGTDTQYF. For the CDR3, the DNA is TGTGCCAGCAGTTCTTATCGGGGCACAGATACGCAGTATTTT.